These T cell receptor beta chains were read from a single sample in a study of shared clonotypes between healthy human individuals. Produced via immunoSEQ multiplex PCR; TCRdb's table is partial and in-frame only. The sample holds millions of clones; 85% to 95% are singletons and the top ten take 0.13%. Material: naive CD4+ T cells sorted from blood. These TCRs come from a man aged 18 to 35 in good health. CDR3s include the opening cysteine and the closing phenylalanine or tryptophan. A D gene is named only where the DNA matches it firmly. Clone size, where shown, is once, few, many, or a class for clones that have expanded.

clone_size | d_call | j_call | v_call | cdr3_length | cdr3_aa | cdr3_nt
NA | TRBD2 | TRBJ2-3 | TRBV30 | 13 | CAWKRGGTDTQYF | TGTGCCTGGAAGCGGGGGGGAACAGATACGCAGTATTTT
NA | TRBD2 | TRBJ2-5 | TRBV4-3 | 17 | CASSQEGLAGGWATQYF | TGCGCCAGCAGCCAAGAAGGACTAGCGGGAGGGTGGGCGACCCAGTACTTC
NA | NA | TRBJ2-2 | TRBV14 | 14 | CASSQVRESGELFF | TGTGCCAGCAGCCAAGTTCGGGAGAGCGGGGAGCTGTTTTTT
NA | NA | TRBJ1-5 | TRBV30 | 12 | CAWSGSNQPQHF | TGTGCCTGGTCCGGAAGCAATCAGCCCCAGCATTTT
NA | NA | TRBJ2-7 | TRBV6-6 | 13 | CASGQGVTYEQYF | TGTGCCAGCGGGCAGGGAGTCACCTACGAGCAGTACTTC
NA | TRBD1 | TRBJ2-1 | TRBV18 | 13 | CASWGQGYNEQFF | TGTGCCAGCTGGGGACAGGGGTACAATGAGCAGTTCTTC
NA | TRBD1 | TRBJ2-4 | TRBV5-6 | 16 | CASSLGQLIAKNIQYF | TGTGCCAGCAGCCTGGGACAGCTCATAGCCAAAAACATTCAGTACTTC
NA | NA | TRBJ1-2 | TRBV30 | 14 | CAWGAGVGAYGYTF | TGTGCCTGGGGGGCCGGGGTAGGGGCGTATGGCTACACCTTC
NA | NA | TRBJ1-6 | TRBV28 | 15 | CASRQGTFLNSPLHF | TGTGCCAGCCGTCAGGGGACTTTTTTGAATTCACCCCTCCACTTT
NA | NA | TRBJ1-6 | TRBV30 | 17 | CAWSVRAGPHRNSPLHF | TGTGCCTGGAGTGTACGGGCGGGGCCGCACCGTAATTCACCCCTCCACTTT
NA | TRBD2 | TRBJ2-2 | TRBV6-5 | 16 | CASSSYRGGAPGELFF | TGTGCCAGCAGTTCTTATCGCGGGGGGGCCCCCGGGGAGCTGTTTTTT
NA | NA | TRBJ2-2 | TRBV9 | 13 | CASSSLGAGELFF | TGTGCCAGCAGCTCCCTGGGGGCCGGGGAGCTGTTTTTT
NA | NA | TRBJ1-2 | TRBV5-1 | 15 | CASSLDGSFNYGYTF | TGCGCCAGCAGCTTGGACGGCAGTTTTAACTATGGCTACACCTTC
NA | TRBD1 | TRBJ1-4 | TRBV5-1 | 14 | CASHPGTGSEKLFF | TGCGCCAGCCATCCCGGGACAGGGAGTGAAAAACTGTTTTTT
NA | NA | TRBJ2-6 | TRBV5-4 | 17 | CASSLAGTIPGANVLTF | TGTGCCAGCAGCTTGGCGGGGACAATCCCTGGGGCCAACGTCCTGACTTTC
NA | TRBD2 | TRBJ2-3 | TRBV6-1 | 13 | CAGRLAGTDTQYF | TGTGCCGGAAGACTAGCGGGCACAGATACGCAGTATTTT
NA | TRBD2 | TRBJ2-3 | TRBV5-1 | 16 | CASIGGTSGSTDTQYF | TGCGCCAGCATCGGAGGGACTAGCGGGAGTACAGATACGCAGTATTTT
NA | NA | TRBJ2-1 | TRBV6-1 | 13 | CASRIGGYNEQFF | TGTGCCAGCAGAATAGGGGGCTACAATGAGCAGTTCTTC
once | NA | TRBJ2-3 | TRBV7-3 | 15 | CASSLQGVSTDTQYF | TGTGCCAGCAGCCTACAGGGCGTCAGCACAGATACGCAGTATTTT
NA | NA | TRBJ1-1 | TRBV21-1 | 14 | CASSPLNPNTEAFF | TGTGCCAGCAGCCCCCTTAACCCGAACACTGAAGCTTTCTTT
NA | NA | TRBJ1-4 | TRBV28 | 14 | CASSSSGFNEKLFF | TGTGCCAGCAGTAGCTCAGGCTTTAATGAAAAACTGTTTTTT
NA | NA | TRBJ2-2 | TRBV7-6 | 19 | CASSVTPGGGSLLTGELFF | TGTGCCAGCAGCGTCACCCCAGGGGGAGGATCTTTGTTAACCGGGGAGCTGTTTTTT
once | TRBD1 | TRBJ2-2 | TRBV6-5 | 14 | CAIQGARDTGELFF | TGTGCCATTCAGGGGGCGCGAGACACCGGGGAGCTGTTTTTT
NA | NA | TRBJ2-2 | TRBV6-1 | 12 | CASTPTAGELFF | TGTGCCAGCACACCTACAGCCGGGGAGCTGTTTTTT
NA | TRBD1 | TRBJ1-1 | TRBV28 | 15 | CASSPGQGAVMGAFF | TGTGCCAGCAGTCCAGGACAGGGTGCCGTGATGGGGGCTTTCTTT
few | TRBD1 | TRBJ1-6 | TRBV18 | 15 | CASSRTGGYNSPLHF | TGTGCCAGCTCCAGGACAGGGGGTTATAATTCACCCCTCCACTTT
NA | NA | TRBJ1-1 | TRBV5-1 | 13 | CASSSTANTEAFF | TGCGCCAGCAGCTCGACAGCTAACACTGAAGCTTTCTTT
NA | NA | TRBJ2-7 | TRBV4-1 | 15 | CASSQAARGRNEQYF | TGCGCCAGCAGCCAAGCTGCCAGGGGGAGGAACGAGCAGTACTTC
NA | NA | TRBJ2-2 | TRBV27 | 16 | CASTSGALLGTGELFF | TGTGCCAGCACCTCTGGGGCCCTTCTAGGTACCGGGGAGCTGTTTTTT
NA | TRBD1 | TRBJ1-6 | TRBV5-1 | 16 | CASSLGRQGPNSPLHF | TGCGCCAGCAGCTTGGGCAGACAGGGGCCTAATTCACCCCTCCACTTT
NA | NA | TRBJ1-3 | TRBV30 | 13 | CAWSVLQSNTIYF | TGTGCCTGGAGTGTACTTCAGTCAAACACCATATATTTT
NA | TRBD2 | TRBJ2-7 | TRBV30 | 14 | CAWSVPGGPYEQYF | TGTGCCTGGAGTGTGCCGGGGGGGCCCTACGAGCAGTACTTC
NA | NA | TRBJ2-3 | TRBV7-2 | 16 | CASSLEGTPPTDTQYF | TGTGCCAGCAGCTTAGAAGGGACTCCCCCCACAGATACGCAGTATTTT
NA | NA | TRBJ2-5 | TRBV7-2 | 14 | CASSPSLTEETQYF | TGTGCCAGCAGCCCCAGTCTCACGGAAGAGACCCAGTACTTC
NA | TRBD1 | TRBJ1-1 | TRBV10-3 | 13 | CAISTGDGFEAFF | TGTGCCATCAGTACAGGGGACGGCTTCGAAGCTTTCTTT
NA | NA | TRBJ2-7 | TRBV7-8 | 13 | CASSYIQGYEQYF | TGTGCCAGCAGCTACATACAGGGCTACGAGCAGTACTTC
NA | NA | TRBJ2-7 | TRBV6-6 | 15 | CASSYSAGQVYEQYF | TGTGCCAGCAGTTACTCAGCAGGGCAAGTGTACGAGCAGTACTTC
NA | TRBD2 | TRBJ2-5 | TRBV7-2 | 13 | CASSFVAGETQYF | TGTGCCAGCAGCTTCGTAGCGGGAGAGACCCAGTACTTC
NA | NA | TRBJ1-2 | TRBV7-6 | 15 | CASSLAAASSNGYTF | TGTGCCAGCAGCTTAGCAGCGGCTTCTAGTAATGGCTACACCTTC
NA | NA | TRBJ2-5 | TRBV5-1 | 13 | CASSRSESETQYF | TGCGCCAGCAGCCGGTCGGAAAGCGAGACCCAGTACTTC